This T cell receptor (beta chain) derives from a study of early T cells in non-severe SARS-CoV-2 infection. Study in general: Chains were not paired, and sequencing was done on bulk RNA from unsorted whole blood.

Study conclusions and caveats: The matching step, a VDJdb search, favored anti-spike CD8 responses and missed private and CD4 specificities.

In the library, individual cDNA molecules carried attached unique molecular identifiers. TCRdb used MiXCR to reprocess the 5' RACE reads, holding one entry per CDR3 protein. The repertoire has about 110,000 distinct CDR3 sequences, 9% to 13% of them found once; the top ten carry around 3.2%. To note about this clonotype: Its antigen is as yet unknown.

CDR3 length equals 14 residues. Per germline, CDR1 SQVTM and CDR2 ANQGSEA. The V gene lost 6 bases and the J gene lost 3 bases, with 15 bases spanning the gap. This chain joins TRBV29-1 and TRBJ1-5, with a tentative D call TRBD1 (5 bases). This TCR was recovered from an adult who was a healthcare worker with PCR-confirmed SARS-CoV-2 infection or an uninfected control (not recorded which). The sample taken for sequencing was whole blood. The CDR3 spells CSVRGNGNNQPQHF. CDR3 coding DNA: TGCAGCGTGCGGGGGAATGGGAACAATCAGCCCCAGCATTTT.